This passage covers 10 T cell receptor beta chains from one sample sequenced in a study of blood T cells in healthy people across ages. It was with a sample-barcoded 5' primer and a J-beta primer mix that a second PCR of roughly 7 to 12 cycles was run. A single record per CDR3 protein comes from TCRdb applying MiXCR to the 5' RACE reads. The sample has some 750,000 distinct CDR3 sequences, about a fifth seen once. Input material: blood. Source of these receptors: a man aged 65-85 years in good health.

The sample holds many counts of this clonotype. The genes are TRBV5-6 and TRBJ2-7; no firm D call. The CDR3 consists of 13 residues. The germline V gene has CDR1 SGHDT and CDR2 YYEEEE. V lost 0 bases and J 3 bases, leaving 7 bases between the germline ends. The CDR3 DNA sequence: TGTGCCAGCAGCTTGGCTGCAATCTACGAGCAGTACTTC. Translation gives CASSLAAIYEQYF.

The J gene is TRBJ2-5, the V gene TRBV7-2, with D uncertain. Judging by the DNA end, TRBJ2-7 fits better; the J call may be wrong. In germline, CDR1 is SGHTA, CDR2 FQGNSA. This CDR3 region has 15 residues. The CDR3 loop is CASSLVQDPSYEQYF. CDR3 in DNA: TGTGCCAGCAGCTTAGTTCAGGATCCTTCCTACGAGCAGTACTTC.

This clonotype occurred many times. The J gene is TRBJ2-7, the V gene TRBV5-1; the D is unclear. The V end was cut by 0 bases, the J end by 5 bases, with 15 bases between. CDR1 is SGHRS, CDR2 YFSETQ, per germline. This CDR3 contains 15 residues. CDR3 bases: TGCGCCAGCAGCTTGGATTTTGGCCTCCTTGACGAGCAGTACTTC. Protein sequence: CASSLDFGLLDEQYF.

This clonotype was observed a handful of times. The CDR3 loop is CASSLAKSTDTQYF. For the CDR3, the DNA is TGTGCCAGCAGCTTAGCCAAGAGCACAGATACGCAGTATTTT. The chain joins TRBV7-2 to TRBJ2-3; no definite D call. Germline V gene sequence: CDR1 SGHTA, CDR2 FQGNSA. This CDR3 has 14 amino acids. V lost 0 bases and J 0 bases, leaving 4 bases between the germline ends.

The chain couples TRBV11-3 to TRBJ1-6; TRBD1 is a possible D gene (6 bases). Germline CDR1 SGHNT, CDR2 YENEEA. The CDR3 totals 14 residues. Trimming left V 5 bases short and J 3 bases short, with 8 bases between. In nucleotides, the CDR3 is TGTGCCAGCAGCAAGGACAGCTATAATTCACCCCTCCACTTT. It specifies CASSKDSYNSPLHF. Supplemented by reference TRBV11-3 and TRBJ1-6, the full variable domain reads EAGVVQSPRYKIIEKKQPVAFWCNPISGHNTLYWYLQNLGQGPELLIRYENEEAVDDSQLPKDRFSAERLKGVDSTLKIQPAELGDSAVYLCASSKDSYNSPLHFGNGTRLTVT.

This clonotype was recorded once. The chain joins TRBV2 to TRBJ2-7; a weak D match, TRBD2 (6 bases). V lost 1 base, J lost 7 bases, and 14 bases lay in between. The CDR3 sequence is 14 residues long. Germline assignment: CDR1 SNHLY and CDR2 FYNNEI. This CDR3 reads CASSEVRIGGEQYF. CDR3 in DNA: TGTGCCAGCAGTGAAGTCCGGATTGGGGGGGAGCAGTACTTC.

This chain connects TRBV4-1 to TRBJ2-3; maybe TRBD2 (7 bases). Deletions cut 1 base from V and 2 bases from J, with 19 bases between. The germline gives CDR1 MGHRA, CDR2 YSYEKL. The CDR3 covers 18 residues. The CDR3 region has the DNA TGCGCCAGCAGCCAAGTTTTGGGGGGGCCTCATCTCACAGATACGCAGTATTTT. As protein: CASSQVLGGPHLTDTQYF.

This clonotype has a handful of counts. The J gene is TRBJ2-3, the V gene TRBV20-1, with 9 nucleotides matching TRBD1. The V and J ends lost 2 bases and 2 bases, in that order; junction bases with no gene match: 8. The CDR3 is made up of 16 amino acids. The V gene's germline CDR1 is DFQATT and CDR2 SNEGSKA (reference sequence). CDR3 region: CSARSSGTGHTDTQYF. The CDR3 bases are TGCAGTGCTAGATCCTCCGGGACAGGGCACACAGATACGCAGTATTTT.

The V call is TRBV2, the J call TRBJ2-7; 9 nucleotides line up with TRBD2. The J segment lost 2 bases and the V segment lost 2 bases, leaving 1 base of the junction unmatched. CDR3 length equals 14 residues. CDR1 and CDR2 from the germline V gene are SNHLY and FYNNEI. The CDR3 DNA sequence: TGTGCCAGCAGTGAAAAGCGGGGGGCCTACGAGCAGTACTTC. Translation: CASSEKRGAYEQYF.

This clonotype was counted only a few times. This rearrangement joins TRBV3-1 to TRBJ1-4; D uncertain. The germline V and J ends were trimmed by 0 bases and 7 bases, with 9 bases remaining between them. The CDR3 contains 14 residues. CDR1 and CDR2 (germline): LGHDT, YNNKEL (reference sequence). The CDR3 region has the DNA TGTGCCAGCAGCCAAGAGAGGCGGATTGAAAAACTGTTTTTT. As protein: CASSQERRIEKLFF.